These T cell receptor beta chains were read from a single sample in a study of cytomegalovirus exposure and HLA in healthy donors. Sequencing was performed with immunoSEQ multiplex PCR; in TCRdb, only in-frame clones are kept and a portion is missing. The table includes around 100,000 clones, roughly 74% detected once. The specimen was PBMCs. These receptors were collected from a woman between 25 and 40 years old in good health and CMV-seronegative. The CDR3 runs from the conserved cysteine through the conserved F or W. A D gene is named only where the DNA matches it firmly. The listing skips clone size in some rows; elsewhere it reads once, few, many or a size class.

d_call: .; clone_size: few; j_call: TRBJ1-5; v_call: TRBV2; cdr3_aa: CASTGGNQPQHF; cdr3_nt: TGTGCCAGCACGGGAGGCAATCAGCCCCAGCATTTT
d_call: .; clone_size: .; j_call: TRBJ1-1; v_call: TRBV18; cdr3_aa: CASSPALSTEAFF; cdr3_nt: TGTGCCAGCTCACCAGCCCTGAGCACTGAAGCTTTCTTT
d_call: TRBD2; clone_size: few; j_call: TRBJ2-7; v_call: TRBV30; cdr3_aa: CAWSAAAGGPTYEQYF; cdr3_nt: TGTGCCTGGAGTGCCGCAGCGGGAGGGCCGACCTACGAGCAGTACTTC
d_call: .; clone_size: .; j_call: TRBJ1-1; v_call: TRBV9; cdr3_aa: CASSPQVVGNTEAFF; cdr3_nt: TGTGCCAGCAGCCCACAGGTGGTGGGGAACACTGAAGCTTTCTTT
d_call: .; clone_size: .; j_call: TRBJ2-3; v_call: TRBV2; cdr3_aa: CASSEEAAGLTDTQYF; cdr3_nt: TGTGCCAGCAGTGAAGAGGCAGCGGGCCTCACAGATACGCAGTATTTT
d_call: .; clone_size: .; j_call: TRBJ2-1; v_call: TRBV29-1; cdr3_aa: CSVGGNEQFF; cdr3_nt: TGCAGCGTTGGCGGGAATGAGCAGTTCTTC
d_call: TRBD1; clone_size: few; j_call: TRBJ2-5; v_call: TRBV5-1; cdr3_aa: CASNPDRPQETQYF; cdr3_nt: TGCGCCAGCAACCCGGACAGGCCGCAAGAGACCCAGTACTTC
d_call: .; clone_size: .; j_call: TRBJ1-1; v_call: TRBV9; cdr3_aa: CASSARTGTTEAFF; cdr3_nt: TGTGCCAGCAGCGCCCGCACAGGGACCACTGAAGCTTTCTTT
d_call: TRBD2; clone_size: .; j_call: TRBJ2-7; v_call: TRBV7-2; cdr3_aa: CASSPSSGRGHEQYF; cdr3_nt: TGTGCCAGCAGCCCAAGTAGCGGGAGAGGACACGAGCAGTACTTC
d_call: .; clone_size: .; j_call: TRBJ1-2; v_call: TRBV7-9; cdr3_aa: CASSHPGTIYGYTF; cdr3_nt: TGTGCCAGCAGCCATCCCGGGACAATTTATGGCTACACCTTC
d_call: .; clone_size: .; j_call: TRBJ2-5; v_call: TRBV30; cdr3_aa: CAWSVSVSGGSWETQYF; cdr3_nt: TGTGCCTGGAGTGTAAGCGTATCTGGGGGGTCGTGGGAGACCCAGTACTTC
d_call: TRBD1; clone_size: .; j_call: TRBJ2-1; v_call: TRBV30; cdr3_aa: CAWSRRGLSYNEQFF; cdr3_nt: TGTGCCTGGAGCCGAAGGGGGCTGTCCTACAATGAGCAGTTCTTC
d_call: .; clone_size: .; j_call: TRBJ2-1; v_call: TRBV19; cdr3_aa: CASSTRLGGYEQFF; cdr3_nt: TGTGCCAGTAGTACCCGGTTAGGAGGCTATGAGCAGTTCTTC
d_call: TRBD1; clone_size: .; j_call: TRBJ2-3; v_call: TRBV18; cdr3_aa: CASSQTLRQGMSTDTQYF; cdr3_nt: TGTGCCAGCTCACAGACCTTAAGACAGGGCATGAGCACAGATACGCAGTATTTT
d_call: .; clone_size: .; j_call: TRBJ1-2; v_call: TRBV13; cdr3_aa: CASSLGLARLYTF; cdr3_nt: TGTGCCAGCAGCTTAGGCCTGGCAAGACTTTACACCTTC
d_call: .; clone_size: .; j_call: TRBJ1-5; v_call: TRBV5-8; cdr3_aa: CASSLKRVGNQPQHF; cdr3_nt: TGTGCCAGCAGCTTAAAGAGGGTTGGCAATCAGCCCCAGCATTTT
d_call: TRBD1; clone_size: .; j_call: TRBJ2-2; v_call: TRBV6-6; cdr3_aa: CASSYRGLGAGELFF; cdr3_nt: TGTGCCAGCAGTTACAGGGGGCTCGGGGCCGGGGAGCTGTTTTTT
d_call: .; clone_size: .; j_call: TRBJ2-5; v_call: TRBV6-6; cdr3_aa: CATIESETQYF; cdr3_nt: TGTGCCACCATAGAGTCGGAGACCCAGTACTTC
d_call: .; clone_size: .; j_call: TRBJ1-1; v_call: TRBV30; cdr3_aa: CAWSALYSGNVNTEAFF; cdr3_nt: TGTGCCTGGAGTGCCCTTTATTCGGGAAACGTGAACACTGAAGCTTTCTTT
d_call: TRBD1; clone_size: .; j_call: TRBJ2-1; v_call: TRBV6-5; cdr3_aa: CASSSGDSRGSEQFF; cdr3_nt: TGTGCCAGCAGTTCAGGGGACAGCAGGGGCAGTGAGCAGTTCTTC
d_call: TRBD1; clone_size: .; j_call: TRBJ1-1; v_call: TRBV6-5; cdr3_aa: CASSLNRGGTEAFF; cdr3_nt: TGTGCCAGCAGCCTAAACAGGGGGGGCACTGAAGCTTTCTTT
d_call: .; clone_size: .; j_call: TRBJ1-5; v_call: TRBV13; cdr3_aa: CASSLRSGAQHF; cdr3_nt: TGTGCCAGCAGCTTAAGGTCGGGGGCCCAGCATTTT
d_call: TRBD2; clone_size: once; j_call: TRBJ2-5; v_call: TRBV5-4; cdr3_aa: CASSLTGGPGETQYF; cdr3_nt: TGTGCCAGCAGCTTGACGGGAGGGCCGGGGGAGACCCAGTACTTC
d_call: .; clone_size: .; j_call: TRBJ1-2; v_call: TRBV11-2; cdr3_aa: CASSLVRFYGYTF; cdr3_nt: TGTGCCAGCAGCTTAGTCAGGTTCTATGGCTACACCTTC
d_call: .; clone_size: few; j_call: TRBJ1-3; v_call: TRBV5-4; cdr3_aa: CASSLGPIQGQAGNTIYF; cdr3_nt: TGTGCCAGCAGCTTGGGTCCGATCCAGGGCCAGGCTGGAAACACCATATATTTT
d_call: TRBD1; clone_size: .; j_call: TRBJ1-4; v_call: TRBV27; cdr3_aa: CASTRLGQGEEKLFF; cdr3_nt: TGTGCCAGCACCCGACTGGGACAGGGGGAAGAAAAACTGTTTTTT
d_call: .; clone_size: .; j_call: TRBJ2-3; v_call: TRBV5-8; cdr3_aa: CASSLGRGQRADTQYF; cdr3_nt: TGTGCCAGCAGCTTGGGGCGCGGACAACGAGCAGATACGCAGTATTTT
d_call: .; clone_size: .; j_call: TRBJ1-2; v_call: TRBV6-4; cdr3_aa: CASSDSGLYGYTF; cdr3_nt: TGTGCCAGCAGTGACTCGGGCCTCTATGGCTACACCTTC
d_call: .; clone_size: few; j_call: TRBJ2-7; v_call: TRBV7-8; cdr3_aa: CASSYSTYEQYF; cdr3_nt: TGTGCCAGCAGCTACTCAACCTACGAGCAGTACTTC
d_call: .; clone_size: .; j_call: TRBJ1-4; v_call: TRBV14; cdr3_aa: CASSQLTGAGEKLFF; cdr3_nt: TGTGCCAGCAGCCAACTTACAGGAGCCGGGGAAAAACTGTTTTTT
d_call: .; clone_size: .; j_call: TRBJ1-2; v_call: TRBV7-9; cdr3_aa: CASSLETTAGYGYTF; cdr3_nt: TGTGCCAGCAGCTTAGAAACAACTGCGGGCTATGGCTACACCTTC
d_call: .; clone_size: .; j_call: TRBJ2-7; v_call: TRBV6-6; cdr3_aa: CASSSEDEQYF; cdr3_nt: TGTGCCAGCAGTTCGGAGGACGAGCAGTACTTC
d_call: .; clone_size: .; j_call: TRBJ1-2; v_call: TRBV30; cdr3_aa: CAWSVLKGLGGYTF; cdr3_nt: TGTGCCTGGAGTGTACTAAAGGGACTCGGAGGCTACACCTTC
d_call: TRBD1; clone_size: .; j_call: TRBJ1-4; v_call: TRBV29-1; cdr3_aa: CSQGQGLSATNEELFF; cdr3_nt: TGCAGCCAGGGACAGGGCCTCTCTGCAACTAATGAAGAACTGTTTTTT
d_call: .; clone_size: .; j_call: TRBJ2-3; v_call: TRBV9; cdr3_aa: CASSPSGLTDTQYF; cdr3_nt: TGTGCCAGCAGCCCCTCTGGGCTCACAGATACGCAGTATTTT
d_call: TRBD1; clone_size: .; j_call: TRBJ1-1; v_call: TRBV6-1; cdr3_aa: CASSAQKQGTTEAFF; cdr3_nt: TGTGCCAGCAGTGCTCAAAAACAGGGGACCACTGAAGCTTTCTTT
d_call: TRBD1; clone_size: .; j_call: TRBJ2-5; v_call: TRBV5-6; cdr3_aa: CASSLGQGQGEETQYF; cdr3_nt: TGTGCCAGCAGCTTGGGCCAGGGACAGGGGGAAGAGACCCAGTACTTC
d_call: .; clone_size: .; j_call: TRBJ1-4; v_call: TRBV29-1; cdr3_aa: CSVERGTNEKLFF; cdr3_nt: TGCAGCGTTGAAAGGGGCACTAATGAAAAACTGTTTTTT
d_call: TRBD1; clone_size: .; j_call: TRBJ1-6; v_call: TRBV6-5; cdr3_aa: CASSGGQGNSPLHF; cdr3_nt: TGTGCCAGCAGTGGGGGACAGGGGAATTCACCCCTCCACTTT
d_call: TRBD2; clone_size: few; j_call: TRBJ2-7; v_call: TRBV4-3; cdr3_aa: CASSQGTSGGAYEQYF; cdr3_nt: TGCGCCAGCAGCCAGGGTACTAGCGGGGGTGCCTACGAGCAGTACTTC
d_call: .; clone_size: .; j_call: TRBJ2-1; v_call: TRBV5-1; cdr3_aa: CASSLVFDEQFF; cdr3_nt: TGCGCCAGCAGCTTGGTGTTCGATGAGCAGTTCTTC
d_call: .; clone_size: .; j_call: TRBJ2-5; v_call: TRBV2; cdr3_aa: CASMKTGPGQETQHF; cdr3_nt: TGTGCCAGCATGAAGACGGGGCCGGGACAAGAGACCCAGCACTTC
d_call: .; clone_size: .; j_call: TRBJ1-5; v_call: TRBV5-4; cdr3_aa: CASSLWEGGNQPQHF; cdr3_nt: TGTGCCAGCAGCTTATGGGAGGGAGGCAATCAGCCCCAGCATTTT
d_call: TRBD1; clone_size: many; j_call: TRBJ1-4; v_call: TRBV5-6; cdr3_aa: CASSVVDRGREKLFF; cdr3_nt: TGTGCCAGCAGCGTAGTCGACAGGGGGCGCGAAAAACTGTTTTTT
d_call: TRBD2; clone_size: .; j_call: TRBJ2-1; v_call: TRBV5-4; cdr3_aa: CASSLVAGGLNEQFF; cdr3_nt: TGTGCCAGCAGCTTGGTAGCGGGAGGCCTCAATGAGCAGTTCTTC